These 16 T cell receptor beta chains were all obtained from the same sample, sequenced in a study of vaccination effects on CD4 cells after COVID-19 (dated by TCRdb to between 2022 and 2023). Library generation was performed with the immunoSEQ multiplex PCR assay. TCRdb stores this immuneACCESS table with in-frame sequences only. Part of the clones is absent; in the studies checked, under half of the shortfall reflects unresolved V genes, and no reason is known for the rest. This sample holds fewer than 25,000 clones; around 67% were observed only once. Clones ranked in the top ten supply approximately 7.8% of the sample. Their antigens are not known. The ViraFEST assay stimulated PBMC with viral peptide pools and then used TCR sequencing to identify antigen-specific CD4+ T cell clonotypes by expansion. After 10 to 11 days of culture, CD4+ T cells were isolated with the EasySep CD4+ T cell isolation kit. Participants received two doses of either the BNT162b2 or the mRNA-1273 mRNA SARS-CoV-2 vaccine.

The starting material was CD4+ T cells from PBMCs cultured with SARS-CoV-2 spike peptides, obtained after COVID-19 vaccination. The sample's cell subset or site label, in plain terms: SARS-CoV-2 spike overlapping peptide pool stimulation. These receptors came from a human donor who received a COVID-19 vaccine.

This chain connects TRBV5-6 to TRBJ1-5; D may be TRBD1 (5 bases). V was clipped by 4 bases and J by 6 bases, with 11 bases between them. This CDR3 is built from 13 residues. Germline values: CDR1 SGHDT, CDR2 YYEEEE. The CDR3 loop is CASSTGTFQPQHF. DNA for the CDR3: TGTGCCAGCAGCACGGGGACTTTTCAGCCCCAGCATTTT.

As DNA, the CDR3 is TGTGCCAGCAGCCCGCTGACCGGGGAGCTGTTTTTT. It specifies CASSPLTGELFF. The chain uses TRBV27 and TRBJ2-2; no clear D gene. CDR3 length: 12 residues. Germline-derived CDR1 and CDR2 are MNHEY and SMNVEV (reference sequence). V lost 6 bases, J lost 5 bases, and 7 bases lay in between.

The chain links TRBV5-1 to TRBJ2-5; 10 bases fit TRBD1. The CDR3 totals 14 residues. From germline, CDR1 is SGHRS and CDR2 YFSETQ. J lost 5 bases, V lost 0 bases, and 1 base had no gene match. The DNA for the CDR3 is TGCGCCAGCAGCTTGGAGGGACAGGGGGAGACCCAGTACTTC. It yields the protein CASSLEGQGETQYF.

This clone was counted only a few times. The genes are TRBV28 and TRBJ1-2; 9 bases agree with TRBD1. The CDR3 is made up of 12 amino acids. With V trimmed by 3 bases and J by 7 bases, 0 bases remained unmatched. CDR1 and CDR2 (germline): MDHEN, SYDVKM. CDR3 sequence reads: CASSLGQGGYTF. CDR3 nucleotides: TGTGCCAGCAGTTTGGGACAGGGTGGCTACACCTTC.

The V call is TRBV29-1, the J call TRBJ2-6; 7 positions agree with TRBD1. V trimming: 5 bases; J trimming: 3 bases; junction bases outside the gene matches: 13. This CDR3 comprises 17 residues. Germline CDR1 SQVTM, CDR2 ANQGSEA. The CDR3 DNA reads TGCAGCGTTACAGGGGCCATAGGAGGTGGTGGGGCCAACGTCCTGACTTTC. It encodes CSVTGAIGGGGANVLTF.

Only a few counts were recorded for this clone. The chain employs TRBV10-1 and TRBJ2-5; 10 positions match TRBD2. Germline V gene sequence: CDR1 WNHNN, CDR2 SYGVQD (reference sequence). The CDR3 length is 15 residues. The junction had 6 bases not matched to a gene; V was cut back by 4 bases and J by 4 bases. CDR3 amino acids: CASSVASGSGETQYF. The CDR3 region has the DNA TGCGCCAGCAGTGTTGCTAGCGGGAGTGGAGAGACCCAGTACTTC.

This clone was seen only a few times. The rearrangement joins TRBV21-1 to TRBJ2-7; the table names TRBD2, a call not compared with the DNA. TRBV21-1 is reported as a pseudogene. This CDR3 is built from 15 residues. The CDR3 DNA reads TGTGCCAGCAGCATTACTAGCGGGAGGTCCAACGAGCAGTACTTC. It specifies CASSITSGRSNEQYF.

V and J are TRBV10-3 and TRBJ2-7; D perhaps matches TRBD2 (6 bases). Trimming left V 0 bases short and J 0 bases short, with 15 bases between. The CDR3 runs 17 residues. Germline assignment: CDR1 ENHRY and CDR2 SYGVKD. Here the CDR3 DNA reads TGTGCCATCAGTGAGTCCTGGGAGGACTCAAGCTCCTACGAGCAGTACTTC. It codes for CAISESWEDSSSYEQYF.

The genes are TRBV19 and TRBJ2-2; D unclear. This CDR3 contains 16 residues. The V end lost 3 bases, the J end lost 0 bases, and 11 bases lay between the germline ends. Germline-derived CDR1 and CDR2 are LNHDA and SQIVND (reference sequence). CDR3 nucleotide sequence: TGTGCCAGTAGTATCCGACACCCTACGAACACCGGGGAGCTGTTTTTT. Translating it yields CASSIRHPTNTGELFF.

The V gene is TRBV24-1, the J gene TRBJ2-5; possibly TRBD1 or TRBD2 for D (5 bases each). Germline CDR1 KGHDR, CDR2 SFDVKD. CDR3 length equals 14 residues. Trimming took 4 bases from V and 3 from J, leaving 11 bases between them. The CDR3 nucleotides are TGTGCCACCAGTGAGTGGGACGGAAAAGAGACCCAGTACTTC. The encoded protein is CATSEWDGKETQYF.

This clone was detected once. This chain joins TRBV19 and TRBJ2-1; 10 positions agree with TRBD2. The length of the CDR3 is 16 residues. V trimming: 4 bases; J trimming: 5 bases; junction bases outside the gene matches: 8. Germline CDR1 and CDR2: LNHDA and SQIVND (reference sequence). As DNA, the CDR3 is TGTGCCAGTAGTACCAGCGGGGGGGTGAGGAACAATGAGCAGTTCTTC. Translation gives CASSTSGGVRNNEQFF. The full variable domain, in which reference TRBV19 and TRBJ2-1 provide the parts outside the CDR3, is DGGITQSPKYLFRKEGQNVTLSCEQNLNHDAMYWYRQDPGQGLRLIYYSQIVNDFQKGDIAEGYSVSREKKESFPLTVTSAQKNPTAFYLCASSTSGGVRNNEQFFGPGTRLTVL.

The chain recombines TRBV5-1 with TRBJ2-7; tentatively, D is TRBD1 (5 bases). Trimming pared 1 base from V and 3 bases from J, leaving 17 bases between. Per germline, CDR1 SGHRS and CDR2 YFSETQ. CDR3 length: 16 residues. The CDR3 loop reads CASSLIPQGTNYEQYF. CDR3 DNA: TGCGCCAGCAGCTTGATTCCTCAGGGCACTAACTACGAGCAGTACTTC. The full variable domain, completed using reference TRBV5-1 and TRBJ2-7, is KAGVTQTPRYLIKTRGQQVTLSCSPISGHRSVSWYQQTPGQGLQFLFEYFSETQRNKGNFPGRFSGRQFSNSRSEMNVSTLELGDSALYLCASSLIPQGTNYEQYFGPGTRLTVT.

The chain is built from TRBV7-6 and TRBJ1-3, with a tentative D call TRBD1 (5 bases). This CDR3 has 15 residues. Germline V lookup: CDR1 SGHVS, CDR2 FNYEAQ. Trimming pared 1 base from V and 1 base from J, leaving 8 bases between. The CDR3, as DNA: TGTGCCAGCAGCTTAGGGGGCAGATCTGGAAACACCATATATTTT. Translated: CASSLGGRSGNTIYF.

In DNA form, the CDR3 reads TGTGCCAGCAGTAAGACCGGGACAGGGAACAATGAGCAGTTCTTC. This encodes CASSKTGTGNNEQFF. The rearrangement uses TRBV6-5 and TRBJ2-1; 9 bases fit TRBD1. CDR3 size: 15 residues. Germline loops: CDR1 MNHEY, CDR2 SVGAGI. Trimming cost V 5 bases and J 5 bases; bases outside gene matches: 7.

This chain connects TRBV30 to TRBJ1-2, with D unresolved. The CDR3 contains 12 residues. Germline V gives CDR1 GTSNPN, CDR2 SVGIG (reference sequence). V was clipped by 4 bases and J by 8 bases, with 14 bases between them. The CDR3 is CAWTRLQSGYTF. CDR3 bases: TGTGCCTGGACCCGTCTACAGAGCGGCTACACCTTC.

CDR3 in amino acids: CATSRARGSAQNIQYF. The CDR3 nucleotides read TGTGCCACCAGCAGAGCTAGGGGGAGTGCCCAAAACATTCAGTACTTC. The rearrangement joins TRBV15 to TRBJ2-4; a weak D match, TRBD1 (6 bases). Trimming shortened V by 1 base and J by 5 bases, and 15 bases separated the two germline ends. This CDR3 spans 16 amino acids. Germline V CDR1 and CDR2: LNHNV, YYDKDF (reference sequence).